The 30 T cell receptor beta chains below were found in one sample sequenced in a study of blood T cell repertoires in COVID-19 (dated by TCRdb to between 2020 and 2021). The library was prepared using the immunoSEQ multiplex PCR assay. The source is immuneACCESS, and TCRdb retained only in-frame sequences with V and J called. Part of the clones is not carried over; for the studies checked, unresolved V genes explain less than half of this, and the remainder is unexplained. The sample table lists more than 200,000 clones, approximately 80% of them with a count of one. 4.3% of the sample rests with the top ten. The sample taken for sequencing was PBMCs or T cells enriched from blood (not recorded which). The receptors stem from a man aged 25-40 years with acute COVID-19.

This chain's CDR3 is CASSSGFEGRHTEAFF. The CDR3 region has the DNA TGCGCCAGCAGCTCGGGTTTCGAGGGAAGGCACACTGAAGCTTTCTTT. The J gene is TRBJ1-1, the V gene TRBV5-1; D gene uncertain. The CDR3 is 16 residues long. The germline gives CDR1 SGHRS, CDR2 YFSETQ. With 3 bases removed from V and 3 bases from J, the gap between germline ends came to 18 bases.

This clone was seen once. CDR3 DNA: TGTGCCATCAGTGAGGGGACAGTCGAGCAGTACTTC. It codes for CAISEGTVEQYF. The chain recombines TRBV10-3 with TRBJ2-7; 7 nucleotides match TRBD1. The CDR3 runs 12 residues. The germline V gene encodes CDR1 ENHRY and CDR2 SYGVKD. With 2 bases clipped from V and 6 bases from J, the junction kept 1 base outside the gene matches.

This chain links TRBV30 with TRBJ1-2; D might be TRBD1 (5 bases). From germline, CDR1 is GTSNPN and CDR2 SVGIG (reference sequence). The CDR3 is 14 residues long. Trimming removed 5 bases at V and 8 bases at J, with 21 bases between. As DNA, the CDR3 is TGTGCCTGGGAGGGGACTGCCTTAGGTAACGGCTACACCTTC. Protein: CAWEGTALGNGYTF.

J is TRBJ2-7 and V is TRBV28; weak D call: TRBD1 (7 bases). The CDR3 loop spans 12 amino acids. Germline CDR1 reads MDHEN; CDR2 reads SYDVKM. With 6 bases removed from V and 6 bases from J, the gap between germline ends came to 12 bases. The CDR3 reads CASREGASEQYF. The CDR3 coding sequence is TGTGCCAGCAGGGAGGGGGCAAGCGAGCAGTACTTC.

The chain has TRBV12-3 or TRBV12-4 and TRBJ2-1; D is perhaps TRBD1 (5 bases). The CDR3 totals 12 residues. V was cut by 3 bases and J by 9 bases, with 9 bases left in between. The CDR3 DNA reads TGTGCCAGCAGTTTTAGGGGTGGTGAGCAGTTCTTC. Protein product: CASSFRGGEQFF.

CDR3 region: CASSAGISGTEAFF. CDR3 sequence (DNA): TGTGCCAGCAGCGCGGGTATTTCAGGGACTGAAGCTTTCTTT. The chain joins TRBV9 to TRBJ1-1; a possible D gene is TRBD1 (5 bases). The V end was cut by 3 bases, the J end by 5 bases, with 14 bases between. In germline, CDR1 is SGDLS, CDR2 YYNGEE. CDR3 length equals 14 residues.

The chain is built from TRBV2 and TRBJ1-2; 7 bases line up with TRBD1. Germline V gene data show CDR1 as SNHLY and CDR2 as FYNNEI. J was trimmed by 5 bases and V by 0 bases; bases with no gene match: 3. The CDR3 has 14 residues. In nucleotides, the CDR3 is TGTGCCAGCAGTGAAGCGACAGGGAGGTATGGCTACACCTTC. It translates to CASSEATGRYGYTF.

The chain uses TRBV19 and TRBJ1-3; possible D gene TRBD1, 6 bases. This CDR3 comprises 15 residues. The V gene lost 3 bases and the J gene lost 4 bases, with 13 bases spanning the gap. Germline V lookup: CDR1 LNHDA, CDR2 SQIVND (reference sequence). The CDR3 bases are TGTGCCAGTAGTATTTGGGGGCTCAGCGGAAACACCATATATTTT. This codes for CASSIWGLSGNTIYF. The full variable domain, its missing parts supplied by reference TRBV19 and TRBJ1-3, is DGGITQSPKYLFRKEGQNVTLSCEQNLNHDAMYWYRQDPGQGLRLIYYSQIVNDFQKGDIAEGYSVSREKKESFPLTVTSAQKNPTAFYLCASSIWGLSGNTIYFGEGSWLTVV.

This rearrangement joins TRBV7-2 to TRBJ1-2; D perhaps matches TRBD1 (6 bases). V gave up 2 bases and J gave up 2 bases, with 15 bases separating them. The germline V gene has CDR1 SGHTA and CDR2 FQGNSA. The CDR3 is 16 amino acids. The CDR3 region has the DNA TGTGCCAGCAGCTTACTTGGACAGTTTCAAAACTATGGCTACACCTTC. Its protein is CASSLLGQFQNYGYTF. Variable domain in full (rest from reference TRBV7-2 and TRBJ1-2): GAGVSQSPSNKVTEKGKDVELRCDPISGHTALYWYRQSLGQGLEFLIYFQGNSAPDKSGLPSDRFSAERTGGSVSTLTIQRTQQEDSAVYLCASSLLGQFQNYGYTFGSGTRLTVV.

The chain joins TRBV5-1 to TRBJ2-1, with 12 positions matching TRBD2. With V trimmed by 5 bases and J by 2 bases, 8 bases remained unmatched. CDR3 length: 17 residues. Germline-derived CDR1 and CDR2 are SGHRS and YFSETQ. The DNA of the CDR3 is TGCGCCAGCAGGACTAGCGGGGGTTTCAATCCCTACAATGAGCAGTTCTTC. This gives the protein CASRTSGGFNPYNEQFF.

This clone has just a few counts. Within the sample, other DNA sequences also encode this same CDR3. The rearrangement links TRBV5-1 to TRBJ1-1, with 9 nucleotides matching TRBD1. Germline trimming cut 1 base from V and 5 bases from J; bases unmatched to any gene: 3. This CDR3 spans 14 amino acids. Looked up from germline, CDR1 is SGHRS and CDR2 is YFSETQ. The CDR3 here is CASSLQDRGTEAFF. As DNA, the CDR3 is TGCGCCAGCAGCTTGCAGGACAGGGGTACTGAAGCTTTCTTT.

V usage is TRBV18 and J usage is TRBJ1-4, with D unresolved. Germline values: CDR1 KGHSH, CDR2 LQKENI. This CDR3 comprises 15 residues. The germline V and J ends were trimmed by 3 bases and 2 bases, with 10 bases remaining between them. In nucleotides, the CDR3 is TGTGCCAGCTCACCGAAGCAGGTGACTAATGAAAAACTGTTTTTT. Translated, it gives CASSPKQVTNEKLFF.

This rearrangement joins TRBV11-2 to TRBJ1-2, with D perhaps matching TRBD1 (5 bases). CDR1 and CDR2 (germline): SGHAT, FQNNGV. V lost 4 bases to trimming and J lost 2 bases, with 11 bases between them. The CDR3 runs 14 residues. This CDR3 reads CASSSTVTNYGYTF. As DNA, the CDR3 is TGTGCCAGCAGCTCGACAGTTACCAACTATGGCTACACCTTC.

This clone came up many times. This chain uses TRBV19 with TRBJ2-1; 9 nucleotides match TRBD2. Germline CDR1 and CDR2: LNHDA and SQIVND (reference sequence). CDR3 length equals 15 residues. With V trimmed by 5 bases and J by 3 bases, 5 bases remained unmatched. The CDR3 spells CASSFSGGYYNEQFF. The CDR3 DNA sequence: TGTGCCAGTAGTTTTAGCGGGGGTTACTACAATGAGCAGTTCTTC.

In its sample, this clone was seen a few times. The genes are TRBV2 and TRBJ2-7; maybe TRBD1 (5 bases). The germline V and J ends were trimmed by 3 bases and 6 bases, with 9 bases remaining between them. This CDR3 has 12 residues. Germline lookup yields CDR1 SNHLY and CDR2 FYNNEI. The CDR3 coding sequence is TGTGCCAGCAGTGAGAATAGGGGCGAGCAGTACTTC. This encodes CASSENRGEQYF.

DNA of the CDR3: TGTGCCAGCAGCCAATCCGGGTACGATGGCAATCAGCCCCAGCATTTT. Protein sequence: CASSQSGYDGNQPQHF. This chain links TRBV3-1 (or the pseudogene TRBV3-2) with TRBJ1-5; no clear D gene. The CDR3 runs to 16 residues. V lost 2 bases, J lost 2 bases, and 13 bases lay in between. The germline gives CDR1 LGHDT, CDR2 YNNKEL (reference sequence).

This rearrangement joins TRBV6-5 to TRBJ1-2; TRBD1 matches 7 bases. The CDR3 length is 14 residues. CDR1 and CDR2 from the germline V gene are MNHEY and SVGAGI. The trim removed 3 bases at V and 8 bases at J, leaving 9 bases unmatched. The CDR3 is CASSYLTGTLGYTF. The CDR3 DNA sequence: TGTGCCAGCAGTTATTTGACAGGGACTTTGGGCTACACCTTC.

The J gene is TRBJ2-5, the V gene TRBV5-4; 8 bases are a match to TRBD1. J was trimmed by 5 bases and V by 3 bases; bases with no gene match: 6. Germline V gives CDR1 SGHNT, CDR2 YYREEE (reference sequence). This CDR3 has 14 residues. The DNA of the CDR3 is TGTGCCAGCAGCTCATTGGACAGGGATGAGACCCAGTACTTC. This gives the protein CASSSLDRDETQYF.

In DNA form, the CDR3 reads TGTGCCAGTACCCCCAGCGGACTTGTATATTCCCAAGAGACCCAGTACTTC. As protein: CASTPSGLVYSQETQYF. The V and J genes are TRBV19 and TRBJ2-5; possibly TRBD2 for D (5 bases). CDR3 length: 17 amino acids. Trimming took off 7 bases at V and 1 base at J, with 22 bases between the two ends. Germline lookup yields CDR1 LNHDA and CDR2 SQIVND (reference sequence).

The chain is built from TRBV5-1 and TRBJ1-6; D is unresolved. The CDR3 is 15 residues long. V lost 0 bases and J lost 7, with 11 bases in between. Germline V gene data show CDR1 as SGHRS and CDR2 as YFSETQ. The CDR3 reads CASSLDRLVNSPLHF. The DNA of the CDR3 is TGCGCCAGCAGCTTGGACAGACTAGTGAATTCACCCCTCCACTTT.

This clone was found once. The chain combines TRBV5-1 with TRBJ1-2; 10 nucleotides agree with TRBD1. Germline V CDR1 and CDR2: SGHRS, YFSETQ. After removal of 4 bases from V and 7 bases from J, the junction contained 4 bases not matched to a gene. The CDR3 spans 13 residues. This chain's CDR3 is CASSQWDRGGYTF. Written as DNA, the CDR3 is TGCGCCAGCAGCCAATGGGACAGGGGTGGCTACACCTTC.

The chain combines TRBV10-3 with TRBJ1-1, with unresolved D. This CDR3 region has 14 residues. V lost 8 bases to trimming and J lost 1 base, with 14 bases between them. Germline V gene lookup returns CDR1 ENHRY and CDR2 SYGVKD. As DNA, the CDR3 is TGTGCCATCTGGACCGGACGGGAGAACACTGAAGCTTTCTTT. The encoded protein is CAIWTGRENTEAFF.

This chain connects TRBV3-1 (or the pseudogene TRBV3-2) to TRBJ1-3, with 9 bases identical to TRBD1. The CDR3 consists of 15 residues. Per germline, CDR1 LGHDT and CDR2 YNNKEL (reference sequence). V shed 5 bases and J 3 bases; nucleotides not matched to a gene: 5. This chain's CDR3 is CASSGRDRDGNTIYF. Written as DNA, the CDR3 is TGTGCCAGCAGCGGTCGGGACAGGGATGGAAACACCATATATTTT.

V is TRBV12-3 or TRBV12-4 and J is TRBJ1-5; D ambiguous. This CDR3 has 13 amino acids. V was cut by 4 bases and J by 10 bases, with 14 bases left in between. The CDR3 nucleotides are TGTGCCAGCAGTTATCGGGGTTTGGAACCCCAGCATTTT. Translation gives CASSYRGLEPQHF.

This chain links TRBV3-1 (or the pseudogene TRBV3-2) with TRBJ2-3; D may be TRBD2 (5 bases). The germline V and J ends were trimmed by 2 bases and 4 bases, with 10 bases remaining between them. Germline CDR1 is LGHDT and CDR2 is YNNKEL (reference sequence). This CDR3 has 14 residues. CDR3 sequence: CASSQRGESDTQYF. The CDR3 nucleotides are TGTGCCAGCAGCCAACGGGGTGAATCAGATACGCAGTATTTT.

This clone was seen a few times. This sample also contains other DNA sequences that code for the same CDR3. The chain combines TRBV6-5 with TRBJ1-2; TRBD1 is a possible D gene (6 bases). The CDR3 runs 13 residues. With 5 bases removed from V and 4 bases from J, the gap between germline ends came to 11 bases. From germline, CDR1 is MNHEY and CDR2 SVGAGI. In nucleotides, the CDR3 is TGTGCCAGCAGTAAACAGGGCGGCTATGGCTACACCTTC. Its translation: CASSKQGGYGYTF.

J is TRBJ2-3 and V is TRBV7-9; D perhaps matches TRBD1 (5 bases). Germline CDR1 reads SEHNR; CDR2 reads FQNEAQ (reference sequence). The CDR3 runs 12 residues. V was cut by 4 bases and J by 4 bases, with 6 bases left in between. This chain's CDR3 is CASSSTADTQYF. CDR3 nucleotide sequence: TGTGCCAGCAGCTCGACAGCAGATACGCAGTATTTT.

The chain employs TRBV11-3 and TRBJ2-3; D uncertain. Per the germline V gene, CDR1 is SGHNT and CDR2 is YENEEA. The CDR3 extends over 14 amino acids. With 4 bases removed from V and 6 bases from J, the gap between germline ends came to 14 bases. The chain's CDR3 is CASSSRSNGDTQYF. The CDR3 DNA reads TGTGCCAGCAGCTCGCGGTCAAATGGGGATACGCAGTATTTT.

The genes are TRBV10-1 and TRBJ2-7; D remains ambiguous. V was shortened by 3 bases and J by 6 bases, with 12 bases between the two germline ends. Per germline, CDR1 WNHNN and CDR2 SYGVQD (reference sequence). The CDR3 is 13 amino acids. The CDR3 DNA sequence: TGCGCCAGCAGTGAACGCCCAGATGGCGAGCAGTACTTC. Residues: CASSERPDGEQYF.

This clone was picked up one time. The chain combines TRBV19 with TRBJ1-2; 7 bases map to TRBD1. J gave up 5 bases and V 5 bases, and 5 bases lay outside the gene matches. CDR3 length: 13 amino acids. CDR1 LNHDA and CDR2 SQIVND come from the germline V gene (reference sequence). CDR3 DNA sequence: TGTGCCAGTAGTTCTGACAGGGCTTATGGCTACACCTTC. Translation gives CASSSDRAYGYTF.